What follows are 15 T cell receptor beta chains derived from one specimen sequenced in a study of T cells in Graves' hyperthyroidism and ophthalmopathy. Amplification targeted TCR beta CDR3 regions from RNA transcripts. When the TCR CDR3 underwent first-round RT-PCR, the HTBI primer set was used. TCRdb analysed the multiplex PCR reads with MiXCR anew, one entry per CDR3 protein. Here the sample spans about 380,000 distinct CDR3 sequences, about 18% being singletons. Sequencing was carried out using blood. These TCRs come from a young man with Graves' ophthalmopathy.

The table lists this clonotype with many counts. The J gene is TRBJ2-5, the V gene TRBV11-2; D is ambiguous. Trimming pared 2 bases from V and 5 bases from J, leaving 15 bases between. Per germline, CDR1 SGHAT and CDR2 FQNNGV. CDR3 size: 15 residues. The CDR3 spells CASSLSADGWETQYF. Here the CDR3 DNA reads TGTGCCAGCAGCTTATCGGCCGACGGATGGGAGACCCAGTACTTC.

This clonotype occurred a few times. This chain joins TRBV7-6 and TRBJ1-2; TRBD1 agrees at 7 bases. Germline V lookup: CDR1 SGHVS, CDR2 FNYEAQ. CDR3 length: 14 amino acids. V shed 5 bases, J shed 6 bases, and the junction held 9 bases outside the gene matches. The CDR3 spells CASSPRKQGNGYTF. CDR3 bases: TGTGCCAGCAGCCCACGGAAACAGGGGAATGGCTACACCTTC.

This clonotype was seen at least ten times. The J gene is TRBJ1-1, the V gene TRBV7-9; D might be TRBD1 (5 bases). The CDR3 has 17 amino acids. Germline V CDR1 and CDR2: SEHNR, FQNEAQ (reference sequence). Trimming took 5 bases from V and 0 from J, leaving 19 bases between them. CDR3 nucleotide sequence: TGTGCCAGCAGCCTCCCCTTGAAGGGGACCTTGAACACTGAAGCTTTCTTT. It translates to CASSLPLKGTLNTEAFF.

Remarks on this clonotype: A much larger clone differs from this one at a single base, so this may be a read error. The J gene is TRBJ1-3, the V gene TRBV3-1, with D perhaps TRBD1 (5 bases). The CDR3 sequence is 16 residues long. Germline V gene data show CDR1 as LGHDT and CDR2 as YNNKEL (reference sequence). The CDR3 DNA is TGTGCCAGCAGCTTAGGGGAGCTGGGTCCTGGAAACACCGTATATTTT. It codes for CASSLGELGPGNTVYF.

V is TRBV9 and J is TRBJ2-2; possibly TRBD1 for D (6 bases). This CDR3 has 14 residues. Trimming removed 3 bases from V and 7 bases from J, with 13 bases in between. Per germline, CDR1 SGDLS and CDR2 YYNGEE. For the CDR3, the DNA is TGTGCCAGCAGCGGCTCCCTAGGGGGCGGGGAGCTGTTTTTT. It yields the protein CASSGSLGGGELFF.

For the CDR3, the DNA is TGTGCCAGCAGTGAGTCAGGGGGCGCGGGTTCACCCCTCCACTTT. Its translation is CASSESGGAGSPLHF. The V and J genes are TRBV2 and TRBJ1-6; TRBD1 matches 8 bases. The V and J ends lost 3 bases and 9 bases, in that order; junction bases with no gene match: 7. The CDR3 runs to 15 residues. Germline V gene data show CDR1 as SNHLY and CDR2 as FYNNEI.

The chain carries TRBV4-1 and TRBJ2-1; 9 bases align to TRBD1. This CDR3 has 15 residues. Trimming removed 3 bases from V and 7 bases from J; junction bases left unmatched: 7. Germline V gives CDR1 MGHRA, CDR2 YSYEKL. Here the CDR3 reads CASSHPQGARNEQFF. The CDR3 DNA follows: TGCGCCAGCAGCCACCCACAGGGGGCACGGAATGAGCAGTTCTTC.

The chain employs TRBV27 and TRBJ1-1; D unclear. Germline lookup yields CDR1 MNHEY and CDR2 SMNVEV (reference sequence). Deletions cut 7 bases from V and 0 bases from J, with 6 bases between. CDR3 length equals 12 residues. The CDR3 loop is CASKRVNTEAFF. CDR3 in DNA: TGTGCCAGCAAGCGGGTGAACACTGAAGCTTTCTTT.

The chain has TRBV15 and TRBJ2-5; perhaps D is TRBD1 or TRBD2 (6 bases each). Germline CDR1 and CDR2: LNHNV and YYDKDF (reference sequence). The length of the CDR3 is 13 residues. Trimming pared 7 bases from V and 5 bases from J, leaving 14 bases between. The CDR3 here is CATKSGGAETQYF. CDR3 in DNA: TGTGCCACCAAGTCCGGGGGCGCGGAGACCCAGTACTTC.

This clonotype was detected many times. J is TRBJ1-5 and V is TRBV7-8; D gene unclear. Trimming pared 3 bases from V and 0 bases from J, leaving 9 bases between. Germline V gene sequence: CDR1 SGHVS, CDR2 FQNEAQ. CDR3 length: 15 residues. CDR3 DNA: TGTGCCAGCAGCTTGTCAGTTCATAGCAATCAGCCCCAGCATTTT. Amino acids: CASSLSVHSNQPQHF.

The rearrangement uses TRBV14 and TRBJ2-1, with D unresolved. The germline gives CDR1 SGHDN, CDR2 FVKESK. The CDR3 consists of 12 residues. V lost 3 bases to trimming and J lost 7 bases, with 7 bases between them. CDR3 nucleotides: TGTGCCAGCAGCCAGACGAGGAATGAGCAGTTCTTC. Its translation is CASSQTRNEQFF.

This clonotype was found many times. This chain connects TRBV3-1 to TRBJ1-1, with 7 nucleotides matching TRBD1. CDR1 LGHDT and CDR2 YNNKEL come from the germline V gene (reference sequence). The CDR3 is 18 residues long. With 1 base clipped from V and 0 bases from J, the junction kept 11 bases outside the gene matches. CDR3: CASSQGVNRGNMNTEAFF. CDR3 nucleotide sequence: TGTGCCAGCAGCCAAGGGGTGAACAGGGGCAACATGAACACTGAAGCTTTCTTT.

The rearrangement links TRBV10-3 to TRBJ2-7; D is possibly TRBD1 or TRBD2 (6 bases each). The germline V gene has CDR1 ENHRY and CDR2 SYGVKD. V lost 3 bases and J lost 6, with 15 bases in between. This CDR3 region has 14 residues. The CDR3 region is CAISEQDEGGEQYF. The CDR3 bases are TGTGCCATCAGTGAACAGGACGAGGGGGGCGAGCAGTACTTC.

This clonotype was observed a few times. The V call is TRBV6-1, the J call TRBJ2-2, with 12 bases matching TRBD1. J gave up 6 bases and V 5 bases, and 4 bases lay outside the gene matches. The CDR3 is 15 amino acids. Germline V gene sequence: CDR1 MNHNS, CDR2 SASEGT. The CDR3, as DNA: TGTGCCAGCAGTCTAGGGACAGGGGGCTCCGGGGAGCTGTTTTTT. As protein: CASSLGTGGSGELFF.

This sequence joins TRBV11-1 and TRBJ1-2; possibly TRBD1 for D (5 bases). Germline V gene lookup returns CDR1 SGHAT and CDR2 FQDESV (reference sequence). This CDR3 has 15 residues. The V end was cut by 5 bases, the J end by 4 bases, with 17 bases between. Here the CDR3 DNA reads TGTGCCAGCAGCGAATGGTCGTATCAGGGCTATGGCTACACCTTC. This sequence encodes CASSEWSYQGYGYTF.